This T cell receptor (beta chain) was captured by sequencing in a study of human T cells and chemical hapten exposure. This clonotype was counted many times. Individual cDNA molecules had unique molecular identifiers attached to them by the library. TCRdb re-called the RACE reads with MiXCR, one entry per CDR3 protein. The data contain some 77,000 distinct CDR3 sequences, 8.5% to 9.5% of them seen just once; the ten biggest clones take up around 1.7%. Time point specified: healthy volunteer bleed at 6 weeks. The starting material, unfractionated whole blood, was used for total RNA extraction. The sample was whole blood. The sequence derives from a female donor in good health. Some clones in this sample may be carry-over from other donors' samples.

The CDR3 is CASSLRGVGANVLTF. The CDR3 DNA reads as TGTGCCAGCAGCTTAAGAGGGGTCGGGGCCAACGTCCTGACTTTC. The chain couples TRBV7-9 to TRBJ2-6, with D tentatively TRBD1 or TRBD2 (5 bases each). CDR3 length: 15 residues. Germline assignment: CDR1 SEHNR and CDR2 FQNEAQ (reference sequence). The V end lost 2 bases, the J end lost 4 bases, and 9 bases lay between the germline ends.